One and the same sample provided the 32 T cell receptor beta chains below, sequenced in a study of cytomegalovirus exposure and HLA in healthy donors. The primer mix had 60 Vbeta and 13 Jbeta primers. TCRdb keeps only in-frame clones here, not all; method: immunoSEQ multiplex PCR. The table includes 100,000 to 120,000 clones, 75% to 80% detected once. The sequenced sample consisted of PBMCs. These TCRs come from a woman between 25 and 40 years old in good health and CMV-seronegative.

Written as DNA, the CDR3 is TGCAGCGCTATTCTCGGGACTGAAGCTTTCTTT. It codes for CSAILGTEAFF. The rearrangement uses TRBV29-1 and TRBJ1-1; no clear D gene. There are 11 residues in the CDR3. V lost 7 bases to trimming and J lost 5 bases, with 11 bases between them. In germline, CDR1 is SQVTM, CDR2 ANQGSEA.

This chain connects TRBV28 to TRBJ2-7; 11 bases agree with TRBD2. This CDR3 is built from 13 residues. The germline V gene has CDR1 MDHEN and CDR2 SYDVKM. The trim removed 8 bases at V and 3 bases at J, leaving 3 bases unmatched. CDR3: CASRLAGYYEQYF. DNA of the CDR3: TGTGCCAGCCGACTAGCGGGGTACTACGAGCAGTACTTC.

The chain uses TRBV6-5 and TRBJ1-3; no firm D call. Trimming left V 6 bases short and J 0 bases short, with 9 bases between. CDR1 is MNHEY, CDR2 SVGAGI, per germline. CDR3 size: 14 residues. CDR3: CASRETASGNTIYF. CDR3 sequence (DNA): TGTGCCAGCAGGGAAACAGCCTCTGGAAACACCATATATTTT.

The gene calls are TRBV29-1 and TRBJ1-1; D might be TRBD1 (6 bases). V gave up 7 bases and J gave up 4 bases, with 13 bases separating them. CDR3 length: 12 amino acids. Germline CDR1 and CDR2: SQVTM and ANQGSEA. CDR3 DNA: TGCAGCGCCTTGACAGGAGGCACTGAAGCTTTCTTT. Encoded protein: CSALTGGTEAFF.

The gene calls are TRBV9 and TRBJ1-1; a possible D gene is TRBD1 (6 bases). The V end was cut by 0 bases, the J end by 1 base, with 7 bases between. This CDR3 has 14 amino acids. Looked up from germline, CDR1 is SGDLS and CDR2 is YYNGEE. The CDR3 sequence is CASSVGTANTEAFF. CDR3 DNA: TGTGCCAGCAGCGTAGGGACAGCGAACACTGAAGCTTTCTTT.

The chain uses TRBV2 and TRBJ1-2, with 8 bases identical to TRBD1. Germline values: CDR1 SNHLY, CDR2 FYNNEI. This CDR3 comprises 16 residues. V lost 5 bases to trimming and J lost 2 bases; unmatched junction nucleotides: 10. Here the CDR3 reads CASSHWTGWLNYGYTF. The DNA for the CDR3 is TGTGCCAGCAGTCACTGGACAGGGTGGTTGAACTATGGCTACACCTTC.

This rearrangement joins TRBV4-1 to TRBJ1-2, with no clear D. CDR1 is MGHRA and CDR2 is YSYEKL in the germline V gene. V lost 0 bases and J 4 bases, leaving 18 bases between the germline ends. The CDR3 runs 17 residues. The CDR3 sequence: CASSQDNLADITYGYTF. The CDR3 nucleotides read TGCGCCAGCAGCCAAGATAACCTAGCCGACATCACCTATGGCTACACCTTC.

This clone was observed a handful of times. The chain has TRBV4-3 and TRBJ1-4; unclear D gene. Per germline, CDR1 LGHNA and CDR2 YSLEER. V lost 4 bases and J 0 bases, leaving 9 bases between the germline ends. The CDR3 loop spans 15 amino acids. CDR3 nucleotides: TGCGCCAGCAGCCTAACAGCCACAACTAATGAAAAACTGTTTTTT. Protein sequence: CASSLTATTNEKLFF.

The gene calls are TRBV7-9 and TRBJ2-1; the match to TRBD2 covers 7 bases. Germline V gene lookup returns CDR1 SEHNR and CDR2 FQNEAQ (reference sequence). V shed 5 bases and J 8 bases; nucleotides not matched to a gene: 15. CDR3 length: 16 residues. The CDR3, as DNA: TGTGCCAGCAGCCTCGGTCCCAGCGGGGCCCTCGATGAGCAGTTCTTC. It translates to CASSLGPSGALDEQFF. The full variable domain, its missing parts supplied by reference TRBV7-9 and TRBJ2-1, is DTGVSQNPRHKITKRGQNVTFRCDPISEHNRLYWYRQTLGQGPEFLTYFQNEAQLEKSRLLSDRFSAERPKGSFSTLEIQRTEQGDSAMYLCASSLGPSGALDEQFFGPGTRLTVL.

The genes are TRBV7-6 and TRBJ2-7, with D tentatively TRBD1 (6 bases). V was trimmed by 5 bases and J by 0 bases, leaving 11 bases between them. The CDR3 is 14 residues long. Per germline, CDR1 SGHVS and CDR2 FNYEAQ. The CDR3 here is CASSPRTDSYEQYF. The DNA for the CDR3 is TGTGCCAGCAGCCCCCGGACAGACTCCTACGAGCAGTACTTC. Full variable domain (outside the CDR3, taken from reference TRBV7-6 and TRBJ2-7): GAGVSQSPRYKVTKRGQDVALRCDPISGHVSLYWYRQALGQGPEFLTYFNYEAQQDKSGLPNDRFSAERPEGSISTLTIQRTEQRDSAMYRCASSPRTDSYEQYFGPGTRLTVT.

This rearrangement joins TRBV7-9 to TRBJ2-3; D is perhaps TRBD2 (5 bases). The V and J ends lost 2 bases and 4 bases respectively, with 10 bases between them. CDR1 and CDR2 from the germline V gene are SEHNR and FQNEAQ (reference sequence). This CDR3 comprises 14 residues. The CDR3 DNA reads as TGTGCCAGCAGCTTACTGGGAGTGGCAGATACGCAGTATTTT. It codes for CASSLLGVADTQYF.

V is TRBV6-5 and J is TRBJ2-7, with 7 bases lining up with TRBD1. The V gene's germline CDR1 is MNHEY and CDR2 SVGAGI. V shed 2 bases, J shed 1 base, and the junction held 2 bases outside the gene matches. The length of the CDR3 is 14 residues. CDR3 amino acids: CASSYRDSSYEQYF. The CDR3 DNA follows: TGTGCCAGCAGTTACCGGGACAGTTCCTACGAGCAGTACTTC.

V usage is TRBV5-8 and J usage is TRBJ2-1; the match to TRBD2 covers 7 bases. This CDR3 is built from 14 residues. Germline-derived CDR1 and CDR2 are SGHTS and YDEGEE. The trim removed 5 bases at V and 2 bases at J, leaving 4 bases unmatched. Here the CDR3 reads CASRIRGAYNEQFF. The CDR3 coding sequence is TGTGCCAGCAGGATTCGGGGGGCCTACAATGAGCAGTTCTTC.

V gene TRBV4-3 combines with J gene TRBJ1-1; 7 bases align to TRBD1. This CDR3 region has 19 residues. Germline V gene data show CDR1 as LGHNA and CDR2 as YSLEER. Unmatched junction bases numbered 14, after V lost 0 bases and J lost 1 base. Here the CDR3 DNA reads TGCGCCAGCAGCCAAGAAGACAGGGCAGGGTATGAATGGAACACTGAAGCTTTCTTT. Its protein is CASSQEDRAGYEWNTEAFF.

This clone was recorded many times. V gene TRBV4-1 combines with J gene TRBJ2-7, with 7 bases identical to TRBD2. J gave up 3 bases and V 1 base, and 6 bases lay outside the gene matches. This CDR3 contains 15 residues. Germline values: CDR1 MGHRA, CDR2 YSYEKL. DNA of the CDR3: TGCGCCAGCAGCCAAGGGACCGGGACTATCTACGAGCAGTACTTC. Encoded protein: CASSQGTGTIYEQYF.

This clone was observed once. The V call is TRBV5-1, the J call TRBJ1-1; 7 bases map to TRBD1. Per germline, CDR1 SGHRS and CDR2 YFSETQ. V lost 1 base, J lost 8 bases, and 11 bases stayed unmatched. The length of the CDR3 is 15 residues. The CDR3 nucleotides read TGCGCCAGCAGCTTGTACAGGACAGGAGAGCCCGAAGCTTTCTTT. Protein product: CASSLYRTGEPEAFF. Based on the CDR3 plus reference TRBV5-1 and TRBJ1-1, the full variable domain is KAGVTQTPRYLIKTRGQQVTLSCSPISGHRSVSWYQQTPGQGLQFLFEYFSETQRNKGNFPGRFSGRQFSNSRSEMNVSTLELGDSALYLCASSLYRTGEPEAFFGQGTRLTVV.

The sample holds one count of this clone. DNA for the CDR3: TGTGCCTGGAGTGATCAGGGGGCCGGTGAAAAACTGTTTTTT. Translation gives CAWSDQGAGEKLFF. V is TRBV30 and J is TRBJ1-4, with TRBD1 matching over 8 bases. The CDR3 extends over 14 amino acids. Trimming at V came to 1 base and at J to 7 bases, leaving 5 bases not matched to a gene. Germline V CDR1 and CDR2: GTSNPN, SVGIG (reference sequence). Full variable domain (remainder filled in from reference TRBV30 and TRBJ1-4): SQTIHQWPATLVQPVGSPLSLECTVEGTSNPNLYWYRQAAGRGLQLLFYSVGIGQISSEVPQNLSASRPQDRQFILSSKKLLLSDSGFYLCAWSDQGAGEKLFFGSGTQLSVL.

This chain joins TRBV27 and TRBJ1-5, with 7 bases that match TRBD1. The germline V gene has CDR1 MNHEY and CDR2 SMNVEV (reference sequence). Trimming removed 5 bases from V and 2 bases from J; junction bases left unmatched: 6. The CDR3 is 15 residues long. CDR3 in amino acids: CASSKQGLGNQPQHF. The CDR3, as DNA: TGTGCCAGCAGTAAACAGGGGCTGGGCAATCAGCCCCAGCATTTT.

The chain carries TRBV6-5 and TRBJ2-1; 7 bases fit TRBD2. This CDR3 comprises 14 residues. The J segment lost 2 bases and the V segment lost 2 bases, leaving 0 bases of the junction unmatched. CDR1 MNHEY and CDR2 SVGAGI come from the germline V gene. DNA of the CDR3: TGTGCCAGCAGTTACGGGGGGGCCTACAATGAGCAGTTCTTC. This codes for CASSYGGAYNEQFF.

The chain joins TRBV29-1 to TRBJ2-7, with TRBD2 matching over 8 bases. J gave up 4 bases and V 6 bases, and 5 bases lay outside the gene matches. Germline V gives CDR1 SQVTM, CDR2 ANQGSEA. The CDR3 spans 12 residues. CDR3 nucleotide sequence: TGCAGCGTGACGGGAGGGCAATACGAGCAGTACTTC. It specifies CSVTGGQYEQYF.

The V gene is TRBV5-8, the J gene TRBJ2-1; D remains ambiguous. Trimming left V 1 base short and J 9 bases short, with 8 bases between. This CDR3 comprises 12 residues. Germline values: CDR1 SGHTS, CDR2 YDEGEE. As DNA, the CDR3 is TGTGCCAGCAGCTTGCTATCGGTTGAGCAGTTCTTC. Amino acids: CASSLLSVEQFF.

The chain links TRBV30 to TRBJ1-3; a weak D match, TRBD1 (6 bases). Trimming took off 0 bases at V and 0 bases at J, with 18 bases between the two ends. The CDR3 sequence is 18 residues long. CDR1 and CDR2 from the germline V gene are GTSNPN and SVGIG (reference sequence). The CDR3 loop reads CAWSVRRQGSYSGNTIYF. The CDR3 DNA follows: TGTGCCTGGAGTGTTAGGCGGCAGGGGTCATACTCTGGAAACACCATATATTTT.

The V gene is TRBV5-4, the J gene TRBJ1-2; D is undetermined. The V gene's germline CDR1 is SGHNT and CDR2 YYREEE (reference sequence). Trimming took off 2 bases at V and 8 bases at J, with 13 bases between the two ends. The CDR3 is 13 amino acids. Written as DNA, the CDR3 is TGTGCCAGCAGCTTCCGAACTTATGAAGGCTACACCTTC. Its protein product is CASSFRTYEGYTF.

This chain connects TRBV2 to TRBJ2-7; 7 positions match TRBD2. Losses at the gene ends were 3 bases for V and 3 bases for J; bases not matched to a gene: 8. The CDR3 is 15 residues long. CDR1 is SNHLY and CDR2 is FYNNEI in the germline V gene. The CDR3: CASSETGGFGYEQYF. The CDR3 DNA follows: TGTGCCAGCAGTGAGACGGGAGGTTTTGGCTACGAGCAGTACTTC.

The chain is built from TRBV13 and TRBJ2-7, with 9 bases matching TRBD1. V dropped 5 bases and J dropped 4; count of bases not matched to a gene: 6. The CDR3 runs to 14 residues. Germline V gives CDR1 PRHDT, CDR2 FYEKMQ (reference sequence). As DNA, the CDR3 is TGTGCCAGCAGCCCGGGACAGGGCGTGTACGAGCAGTACTTC. It codes for CASSPGQGVYEQYF.

This chain joins TRBV6-1 and TRBJ1-5; unclear D gene. With 2 bases removed from V and 4 bases from J, the gap between germline ends came to 9 bases. The length of the CDR3 is 14 residues. In germline, CDR1 is MNHNS, CDR2 SASEGT. The CDR3 loop is CASSEIQRNQPQHF. DNA for the CDR3: TGTGCCAGCAGTGAAATACAGAGAAATCAGCCCCAGCATTTT.

This chain uses TRBV4-1 with TRBJ2-7, with a tentative D call TRBD1 (5 bases). The CDR3 extends over 14 amino acids. The V gene's germline CDR1 is MGHRA and CDR2 YSYEKL. Trimming pared 1 base from V and 1 base from J, leaving 8 bases between. CDR3 nucleotides: TGCGCCAGCAGCCAAGCTGACAGATCCTACGAGCAGTACTTC. Protein product: CASSQADRSYEQYF.

This clone was observed once. The chain is built from TRBV15 and TRBJ2-1, with 8 bases identical to TRBD2. V shed 0 bases, J shed 4 bases, and the junction held 17 bases outside the gene matches. Looked up from germline, CDR1 is LNHNV and CDR2 is YYDKDF (reference sequence). The CDR3 extends over 20 amino acids. CDR3 coding DNA: TGTGCCACCAGCAGAGATTCAAAATTCGCATTAGCGGGGTGGTACAATGAGCAGTTCTTC. It is translated as CATSRDSKFALAGWYNEQFF.

This clone came up a few times. The chain carries TRBV4-3 and TRBJ1-1; D call uncertain. Germline loops: CDR1 LGHNA, CDR2 YSLEER. Trimming pared 3 bases from V and 6 bases from J, leaving 11 bases between. The CDR3 has 13 residues. In nucleotides, the CDR3 is TGCGCCAGCAGCCACCAGGTTTCTTCTGAAGCTTTCTTT. Its protein product is CASSHQVSSEAFF.

The chain uses TRBV18 and TRBJ1-3; weak D call: TRBD1 (6 bases). Trimming left V 6 bases short and J 4 bases short, with 13 bases between. The CDR3 runs to 14 residues. The germline gives CDR1 KGHSH, CDR2 LQKENI. The DNA of the CDR3 is TGTGCCAGCTCCAACCAGGGGTACGGAAACACCATATATTTT. Protein: CASSNQGYGNTIYF. The variable domain in full, completed from reference TRBV18 and TRBJ1-3, reads NAGVMQNPRHLVRRRGQEARLRCSPMKGHSHVYWYRQLPEEGLKFMVYLQKENIIDESGMPKERFSAEFPKEGPSILRIQQVVRGDSAAYFCASSNQGYGNTIYFGEGSWLTVV.

The chain links TRBV7-9 to TRBJ2-7; tentative D call: TRBD1 (6 bases). Germline CDR1 and CDR2: SEHNR and FQNEAQ (reference sequence). Trimming took 5 bases from V and 2 from J, leaving 13 bases between them. The CDR3 is made up of 14 amino acids. CDR3 sequence reads: CASSHRQAAYEQYF. For the CDR3, the DNA is TGTGCCAGCAGCCATAGACAGGCGGCCTACGAGCAGTACTTC. Combining the CDR3 with reference TRBV7-9 and TRBJ2-7 gives the whole variable domain DTGVSQNPRHKITKRGQNVTFRCDPISEHNRLYWYRQTLGQGPEFLTYFQNEAQLEKSRLLSDRFSAERPKGSFSTLEIQRTEQGDSAMYLCASSHRQAAYEQYFGPGTRLTVT.

J is TRBJ1-1 and V is TRBV9, with TRBD1 as a possible D gene (5 bases). Germline CDR1 reads SGDLS; CDR2 reads YYNGEE. The V gene lost 4 bases and the J gene lost 1 base, with 17 bases spanning the gap. The CDR3 is made up of 16 amino acids. For the CDR3, the DNA is TGTGCCAGCAGCCATCACATCGACAGCTCGAACACTGAAGCTTTCTTT. Translating gives CASSHHIDSSNTEAFF.